The clone carrying this T cell receptor beta chain has more than one count but fewer than ten. Its antigen is unknown. The entry originates in a study of T-cell memory formation after mild COVID-19. Overall study context: There were largely donor-specific TCR clusters.

The CDR3 is 12 residues long. The ends were cut back, 6 bases at V and 3 bases at J, with 6 bases in the middle. The study, taken as a whole, reports: Detection of some responders pre-infection suggested pre-existing cross-reactive memory T cells participated.

TCRdb recomputed calls from the 5' RACE reads with MiXCR, one row per CDR3 protein. The sample contains 90,000 to 120,000 distinct CDR3 sequences, approximately 14% of which appear only once. The sequencing input was PBMCs or a T cell subset sorted from them (not recorded which). This TCR derives from a young man who had mild COVID-19 (a few samples of this study predate the infection). Cell type and time point are not known. The chain recombines TRBV12-3 or TRBV12-4 with TRBJ1-5, with D unresolved. DNA of the CDR3: TGTGCCAGCAGGCGGAACAATCAGCCCCAGCATTTT. This translates into CASRRNNQPQHF.